The clone carrying this T cell receptor (beta chain) was observed a single time. As yet, its antigen is unknown. RNA, once extracted, was reverse transcribed into cDNA for use as the sequencing template. Using immunoSEQ multiplex PCR, the repertoire was profiled, and TCRdb retains in-frame clones only, with some absent. Here the sample spans under 200,000 clones, around 59% being singletons. This specimen belongs to a study of CD8+ T cells in alopecia areata. Treatment here: oral pan-JAK inhibitor, 5-10 mg twice daily. Collected material from alopecia areata patients comprised lesional scalp punch biopsies and peripheral blood. The authors sorted CD4+ and CD8+ T cells from PBMCs. Overall study results and limits: Expanded CD8+ clones among the top 100, as well as scalp clonality, were significantly decreased by tofacitinib.

This TCR was sampled from a human donor with alopecia areata. The specimen was CD4+ T cells sorted from blood, collected at week 24, from a patient treated with tofacitinib.

CDR3 residues: CASSQETGRYEQYF. CDR3 nucleotides: TGCGCCAGCAGCCAGGAGACCGGACGATACGAGCAGTACTTC. The gene calls are TRBV4-1 and TRBJ2-7; D is unresolved. CDR1 and CDR2 from the germline V gene are MGHRA and YSYEKL. V lost 3 bases to trimming and J lost 4 bases, with 13 bases between them. The CDR3 contains 14 residues.